These 14 T cell receptor beta chains were all obtained from the same sample, sequenced in a study of blood T cell repertoires in COVID-19. Sequencing was performed with immunoSEQ multiplex PCR; in TCRdb, only in-frame clones are kept and a portion is missing. The table lists 310,000 or so clones, around nine tenths of them singletons, with 0.95% to 1.3% in the top ten. The sequencing sample was made of PBMCs or T cells enriched from blood (not recorded which). All receptors come from a woman in her twenties or thirties who had recovered from COVID-19.

A note on this clone: The same CDR3 also results from other DNA sequences found in this sample. The CDR3 reads CATSREGGYGYTF. CDR3 nucleotides: TGTGCCACCAGCAGAGAGGGGGGCTATGGCTACACCTTC. This rearrangement joins TRBV15 to TRBJ1-2, with D possibly TRBD1 on 5 matching bases. Per germline, CDR1 LNHNV and CDR2 YYDKDF (reference sequence). V lost 0 bases and J 4 bases, leaving 6 bases between the germline ends. The CDR3 consists of 13 residues.

The rearrangement joins TRBV19 to TRBJ1-5; D might be TRBD1 (5 bases). Trimming removed 5 bases from V and 3 bases from J, with 11 bases in between. The CDR3 consists of 14 residues. CDR1 is LNHDA and CDR2 is SQIVND in the germline V gene (reference sequence). The CDR3 loop reads CASSFTGSNQPQHF. The CDR3 DNA reads as TGTGCCAGTAGTTTTACAGGTTCCAATCAGCCCCAGCATTTT. Combining the CDR3 with reference TRBV19 and TRBJ1-5 gives the whole variable domain DGGITQSPKYLFRKEGQNVTLSCEQNLNHDAMYWYRQDPGQGLRLIYYSQIVNDFQKGDIAEGYSVSREKKESFPLTVTSAQKNPTAFYLCASSFTGSNQPQHFGDGTRLSIL.

This clone was seen only once. The V gene is TRBV15, the J gene TRBJ2-6; D possibly corresponds to TRBD1 (6 bases). From germline, CDR1 is LNHNV and CDR2 YYDKDF (reference sequence). The V gene lost 2 bases and the J gene lost 0 bases, with 8 bases spanning the gap. The CDR3 contains 16 residues. The CDR3 DNA reads TGTGCCACCAGCAGAAAGACAGGCTCTGGGGCCAACGTCCTGACTTTC. It is translated as CATSRKTGSGANVLTF.

The CDR3 loop is CASSWDSFNYGYTF. The CDR3 bases are TGTGCCAGCAGCTGGGACAGCTTTAACTATGGCTACACCTTC. The rearrangement uses TRBV5-4 and TRBJ1-2; 7 positions agree with TRBD1. Trimming took 3 bases from V and 1 from J; bases not matched to a gene: 3. This CDR3 comprises 14 residues. The germline V gene has CDR1 SGHNT and CDR2 YYREEE (reference sequence).

V gene TRBV13 combines with J gene TRBJ2-3, with 8 bases matching TRBD2. With V trimmed by 5 bases and J by 6 bases, 10 bases remained unmatched. The CDR3 runs 15 residues. CDR1 and CDR2 from the germline V gene are PRHDT and FYEKMQ (reference sequence). CDR3: CASSPTGRAGDTQYF. CDR3 DNA: TGTGCCAGCAGCCCCACCGGGAGGGCAGGCGATACGCAGTATTTT. Together with reference TRBV13 and TRBJ2-3, the CDR3 gives the full variable domain: AAGVIQSPRHLIKEKRETATLKCYPIPRHDTVYWYQQGPGQDPQFLISFYEKMQSDKGSIPDRFSAQQFSDYHSELNMSSLELGDSALYFCASSPTGRAGDTQYFGPGTRLTVL.

V usage is TRBV6-2 or TRBV6-3 and J usage is TRBJ2-7, with D possibly matching TRBD2 (5 bases). Germline V gene lookup returns CDR1 MNHEY and CDR2 SVGEGT. The CDR3 has 14 residues. Trimming left V 0 bases short and J 4 bases short, with 10 bases between. The chain's CDR3 is CASSYSGTSYEQYF. The DNA for the CDR3 is TGTGCCAGCAGTTACTCGGGAACTAGTTACGAGCAGTACTTC.

Note on this clone: In the same sample, other DNA sequences code for this CDR3. CDR3 region: CASRQGSNQPQHF. CDR3 sequence (DNA): TGTGCCAGCAGGCAGGGGAGCAATCAGCCCCAGCATTTT. The gene calls are TRBV12-3 or TRBV12-4 and TRBJ1-5; perhaps TRBD1 as D (6 bases). This CDR3 is 13 amino acids long. Trimming removed 6 bases at V and 1 base at J, with 7 bases between.

DNA of the CDR3: TGTGCCAGCAGTTCCCGGACAGGGGGACCTTACGAGCAGTACTTC. As protein: CASSSRTGGPYEQYF. The chain recombines TRBV27 with TRBJ2-7; 10 bases match TRBD1. The CDR3 sequence is 15 residues long. The trim removed 4 bases at V and 4 bases at J, leaving 7 bases unmatched. Germline CDR1 MNHEY, CDR2 SMNVEV (reference sequence).

The chain joins TRBV5-5 to TRBJ2-1; no reliable D call. CDR3 length: 11 amino acids. V was pared by 2 bases and J by 7 bases, with 4 bases between. In germline, CDR1 is SGHKS, CDR2 YYEKEE (reference sequence). The CDR3 here is CASSLENEQFF. The DNA for the CDR3 is TGTGCCAGCAGCTTAGAGAATGAGCAGTTCTTC.

About this clone itself: It may be a read error: a sequence one base away is much more abundant. The chain joins TRBV3-1 (or the pseudogene TRBV3-2) to TRBJ2-2, with 7 bases that match TRBD1. The ends lost 4 bases at V and 2 bases at J; junction bases unmatched: 10. Germline loops: CDR1 LGHDT, CDR2 YNNKEL (reference sequence). CDR3 length: 17 amino acids. CDR3 protein: CASSPATGELNTGELFF. CDR3 sequence (DNA): TGTGCCAGCAGCCCGGCCACAGGGGAGCTTAACACCGGGGAGCTGTTTTTT.

A word on this clone: Other DNA sequences within the sample encode an identical CDR3. The genes are TRBV11-3 and TRBJ2-1, with TRBD2 matching 10 bases. V lost 4 bases, J lost 0 bases, and 3 bases stayed unmatched. This CDR3 has 16 amino acids. Germline V gene sequence: CDR1 SGHNT, CDR2 YENEEA. The CDR3: CASSSRTSGSYNEQFF. The DNA of the CDR3 is TGTGCCAGCAGCTCGCGGACTAGCGGCTCCTACAATGAGCAGTTCTTC.

This chain links TRBV6-6 with TRBJ1-2; 7 nucleotides agree with TRBD1. The CDR3 is 16 residues long. The trim removed 2 bases at V and 4 bases at J, leaving 10 bases unmatched. In germline, CDR1 is MNHNY, CDR2 SVGAGI (reference sequence). The CDR3 nucleotides read TGTGCCAGCAGTTACCCCGAGACAGGGACTAGCTATGGCTACACCTTC. Amino acid sequence: CASSYPETGTSYGYTF.

The chain employs TRBV6-5 and TRBJ1-2, with TRBD1 as a possible D gene (5 bases). V dropped 6 bases and J dropped 4 bases, with 9 bases sitting between them. In germline, CDR1 is MNHEY, CDR2 SVGAGI. The length of the CDR3 is 12 residues. The CDR3 region is CASRDRGYGYTF. The CDR3 DNA sequence: TGTGCCAGCAGGGATAGGGGCTATGGCTACACCTTC.

The rearrangement joins TRBV4-3 to TRBJ1-2; D remains ambiguous. Germline V lookup: CDR1 LGHNA, CDR2 YSLEER. The CDR3 totals 13 residues. Trimming shortened V by 2 bases and J by 3 bases, and 7 bases separated the two germline ends. CDR3 DNA sequence: TGCGCCAGCAGCCAACTGCGGGACTATGGCTACACCTTC. Translation: CASSQLRDYGYTF.